The next 28 T cell receptor beta chains were all read from a single sample in a study of T cell responses to AZD1222 COVID-19 vaccine. Sequencing was performed with immunoSEQ multiplex PCR; in TCRdb, only in-frame clones are kept and a portion is missing. The sample holds approximately 90,000 clones, 65% to 90% seen once. Specimen: peripheral blood, collected on day 0 of AZD1222 vaccination. The receptors derive from an adult in good health.

The rearrangement joins TRBV6-5 to TRBJ1-2; possibly TRBD1 for D (5 bases). Germline loops: CDR1 MNHEY, CDR2 SVGAGI. V was shortened by 5 bases and J by 4 bases, with 11 bases between the two germline ends. The length of the CDR3 is 13 residues. CDR3 DNA: TGTGCCAGCAGTACTACGGGGACCTATGGCTACACCTTC. Its protein product is CASSTTGTYGYTF.

The J gene is TRBJ1-2, the V gene TRBV29-1, with a possible D match to TRBD1 (5 bases). Germline V CDR1 and CDR2: SQVTM, ANQGSEA. Trimming left V 3 bases short and J 7 bases short, with 12 bases between. The CDR3 has 12 amino acids. CDR3 nucleotides: TGCAGCGTTGAGGCCCCTCAGGGTGGCTACACCTTC. Protein product: CSVEAPQGGYTF.

The chain has TRBV28 and TRBJ2-3, with 7 positions matching TRBD2. The germline V gene has CDR1 MDHEN and CDR2 SYDVKM. Losses at the gene ends were 3 bases for V and 3 bases for J; bases not matched to a gene: 9. This CDR3 has 16 amino acids. The CDR3 reads CASSFNGGSFTDTQYF. Here the CDR3 DNA reads TGTGCCAGCAGTTTCAATGGCGGGAGTTTTACAGATACGCAGTATTTT.

The CDR3 nucleotides read TGTGCCAGCAGTTTAGAAGGAAAACTGTTTTTT. Its translation: CASSLEGKLFF. The rearrangement uses TRBV28 and TRBJ1-4; D is undetermined. This CDR3 is built from 11 residues. Germline lookup yields CDR1 MDHEN and CDR2 SYDVKM. Trimming took off 2 bases at V and 10 bases at J, with 5 bases between the two ends.

The chain combines TRBV6-1 with TRBJ2-7; possibly TRBD1 for D (5 bases). V lost 2 bases and J 3 bases, leaving 11 bases between the germline ends. The CDR3 runs 14 residues. In germline, CDR1 is MNHNS, CDR2 SASEGT. CDR3 DNA sequence: TGTGCCAGCAGTGAAAAGGGGCGCGGCTACGAGCAGTACTTC. Its protein product is CASSEKGRGYEQYF.

This clone appeared once. Here the CDR3 reads CASSLKLTYEQYF. The CDR3 DNA follows: TGTGCCAGCAGTTTAAAACTGACCTACGAGCAGTACTTC. J is TRBJ2-7 and V is TRBV27; D not certain. The CDR3 runs 13 residues. The germline gives CDR1 MNHEY, CDR2 SMNVEV (reference sequence). The V and J ends lost 2 bases and 2 bases respectively, with 7 bases between them.

Only a few counts were recorded for this clone. The chain joins TRBV2 to TRBJ1-4; D remains ambiguous. This CDR3 region has 12 residues. V lost 2 bases to trimming and J lost 8 bases, with 6 bases between them. Germline lookup yields CDR1 SNHLY and CDR2 FYNNEI. In nucleotides, the CDR3 is TGTGCCAGCAGTGAATGGGTGGAAAAACTGTTTTTT. It codes for CASSEWVEKLFF. The full variable domain, completed using reference TRBV2 and TRBJ1-4, is EPEVTQTPSHQVTQMGQEVILRCVPISNHLYFYWYRQILGQKVEFLVSFYNNEISEKSEIFDDQFSVERPDGSNFTLKIRSTKLEDSAMYFCASSEWVEKLFFGSGTQLSVL.

V and J are TRBV3-1 (or the pseudogene TRBV3-2) and TRBJ2-2; D might be TRBD2 (6 bases). The V gene lost 6 bases and the J gene lost 8 bases, with 13 bases spanning the gap. The CDR3 has 13 amino acids. Per the germline V gene, CDR1 is LGHDT and CDR2 is YNNKEL (reference sequence). The CDR3 region has the DNA TGTGCCAGCAGTCCCACAGGAGGGGGGGAGCTGTTTTTT. Amino acid sequence: CASSPTGGGELFF.

V gene TRBV5-4 combines with J gene TRBJ1-1; the D is unclear. Germline assignment: CDR1 SGHNT and CDR2 YYREEE (reference sequence). There are 12 residues in the CDR3. The V and J ends lost 1 base and 1 base respectively, with 2 bases between them. The CDR3 loop reads CASSLRNTEAFF. As DNA, the CDR3 is TGTGCCAGCAGCTTGCGGAACACTGAAGCTTTCTTT.

J is TRBJ1-1 and V is TRBV13, with a tentative D call TRBD1 (5 bases). Germline CDR1 PRHDT, CDR2 FYEKMQ (reference sequence). The length of the CDR3 is 13 residues. The V gene lost 6 bases and the J gene lost 1 base, with 9 bases spanning the gap. CDR3 coding DNA: TGTGCCAGCAGAAAAGGGACGAACACTGAAGCTTTCTTT. Its protein product is CASRKGTNTEAFF.

In its sample, this clone was seen a few times. The V and J genes are TRBV19 and TRBJ1-1; D remains unclear. V was shortened by 5 bases and J by 0 bases, with 10 bases between the two germline ends. The CDR3 loop spans 14 amino acids. Germline V CDR1 and CDR2: LNHDA, SQIVND (reference sequence). In DNA form, the CDR3 reads TGTGCCAGTAGTGTCGACACTTTGAACACTGAAGCTTTCTTT. Its translation is CASSVDTLNTEAFF.

This clone has a handful of counts. The chain couples TRBV7-8 to TRBJ2-1, with TRBD2 matching 13 bases. This CDR3 spans 16 amino acids. Per the germline V gene, CDR1 is SGHVS and CDR2 is FQNEAQ. V lost 5 bases and J lost 9; bases outside the gene matches: 10. DNA for the CDR3: TGTGCCAGCAGCATATCGGGACTAGCGGGGATTCGTGAGCAGTTCTTC. This gives the protein CASSISGLAGIREQFF. The full variable domain, completed using reference TRBV7-8 and TRBJ2-1, is GAGVSQSPRYKVAKRGQDVALRCDPISGHVSLFWYQQALGQGPEFLTYFQNEAQLDKSGLPSDRFFAERPEGSVSTLKIQRTQQEDSAVYLCASSISGLAGIREQFFGPGTRLTVL.

The rearrangement links TRBV3-1 (or the pseudogene TRBV3-2) to TRBJ2-3; no reliable D call. The germline V gene encodes CDR1 LGHDT and CDR2 YNNKEL (reference sequence). V shed 1 base and J shed 7 bases, with 12 bases lying between them. CDR3 length: 14 amino acids. This chain's CDR3 is CASSQGPHHNTQYF. The CDR3 coding sequence is TGTGCCAGCAGCCAAGGACCTCACCACAATACGCAGTATTTT.

The chain combines TRBV12-3 or TRBV12-4 with TRBJ2-3; possible D gene TRBD1, 6 bases. The CDR3 has 12 amino acids. Trimming removed 5 bases from V and 7 bases from J, with 10 bases in between. CDR3 loop: CASSLQGNTQYF. Written as DNA, the CDR3 is TGTGCCAGCAGTCTACAGGGTAATACGCAGTATTTT.

In its sample, this clone was seen a few times. This chain uses TRBV24-1 with TRBJ1-4; 7 bases are a match to TRBD1. Trimming cost V 3 bases and J 7 bases; bases outside gene matches: 10. The CDR3 consists of 16 residues. The germline gives CDR1 KGHDR, CDR2 SFDVKD. The DNA of the CDR3 is TGTGCCACCAGTGATCGGACAGGCCCGTGGGGTGAAAAACTGTTTTTT. It encodes CATSDRTGPWGEKLFF.

The CDR3 DNA reads as TGTGCCAGCAGTCGACAGGGTTTGGAATACGAGCAGTACTTC. Residues: CASSRQGLEYEQYF. The chain joins TRBV7-9 to TRBJ2-7; TRBD1 aligns across 7 bases. Trimming cost V 6 bases and J 4 bases; bases outside gene matches: 9. CDR1 is SEHNR, CDR2 FQNEAQ, per germline (reference sequence). The CDR3 has 14 amino acids.

The rearrangement uses TRBV2 and TRBJ1-6, with TRBD1 matching over 10 bases. CDR3 length equals 15 residues. CDR1 is SNHLY and CDR2 is FYNNEI in the germline V gene. With V trimmed by 7 bases and J by 7 bases, 7 bases remained unmatched. The CDR3 here is CASNGGTGENSPLHF. For the CDR3, the DNA is TGTGCCAGCAATGGGGGGACAGGGGAGAATTCACCCCTCCACTTT.

Concerning this clone itself: At one of its ends the junction is not consistent with the germline gene, which may arise from a read error. The J gene is TRBJ2-3, the V gene TRBV7-2, with D unclear. There are 13 residues in the CDR3. Germline V CDR1 and CDR2: SGHTA, FQGNSA. CDR3 sequence (DNA): TGTGCCAGCAGCGTAGCAGGTACAGATACGCAGTATTTT. Protein sequence: CASSVAGTDTQYF.

V and J are TRBV10-3 and TRBJ1-2, with 8 positions matching TRBD1. V lost 2 bases, J lost 5 bases, and 7 bases stayed unmatched. In germline, CDR1 is ENHRY, CDR2 SYGVKD. The CDR3 is 15 residues long. The CDR3 loop is CAISEEQGGDYGYTF. The CDR3 nucleotides are TGTGCCATCAGTGAGGAACAGGGGGGCGATTATGGCTACACCTTC.

The chain combines TRBV27 with TRBJ1-5; maybe TRBD1 (6 bases). The germline gives CDR1 MNHEY, CDR2 SMNVEV (reference sequence). Deletions cut 6 bases from V and 2 bases from J, with 23 bases between. This CDR3 contains 18 residues. CDR3 bases: TGTGCCAGCAGGGGCCCCGCTGGGGGCATCGGGGGCAATCAGCCCCAGCATTTT. It translates to CASRGPAGGIGGNQPQHF.

The V gene is TRBV3-1 (or the pseudogene TRBV3-2), the J gene TRBJ2-7, with TRBD2 matching over 8 bases. The CDR3 consists of 13 residues. Germline CDR1 LGHDT, CDR2 YNNKEL (reference sequence). J was trimmed by 2 bases and V by 4 bases; bases with no gene match: 1. The CDR3 loop is CASSLAGPYEQYF. CDR3 in DNA: TGTGCCAGCAGCCTAGCGGGACCCTACGAGCAGTACTTC.

The chain recombines TRBV7-9 with TRBJ2-7; D might be TRBD1 or TRBD2, each matching 6 bases. Germline V lookup: CDR1 SEHNR, CDR2 FQNEAQ (reference sequence). The CDR3 sequence is 14 residues long. V was clipped by 4 bases and J by 7 bases, with 17 bases between them. The DNA for the CDR3 is TGTGCCAGCAGCTACCACGGGGGCCTTGAGGAGCAGTACTTC. This encodes CASSYHGGLEEQYF.

V is TRBV5-4 and J is TRBJ2-7; tentatively, D is TRBD1 (6 bases). The germline V gene encodes CDR1 SGHNT and CDR2 YYREEE (reference sequence). Trimming left V 0 bases short and J 4 bases short, with 11 bases between. CDR3 length: 14 amino acids. The CDR3 nucleotides are TGTGCCAGCAGCTTGGAGGGGACATCGTACGAGCAGTACTTC. This gives the protein CASSLEGTSYEQYF.

The J gene is TRBJ1-5, the V gene TRBV19, with 8 bases aligning to TRBD1. Per germline, CDR1 LNHDA and CDR2 SQIVND (reference sequence). V lost 4 bases, J lost 2 bases, and 7 bases stayed unmatched. This CDR3 is 16 amino acids long. The chain's CDR3 is CASSTNRGFGNQPQHF. CDR3 DNA: TGTGCCAGTAGTACAAACAGGGGGTTTGGCAATCAGCCCCAGCATTTT.

J is TRBJ1-6 and V is TRBV7-8; the D is unclear. This CDR3 is 14 amino acids long. The germline V and J ends were trimmed by 0 bases and 10 bases, with 10 bases remaining between them. Germline CDR1 and CDR2: SGHVS and FQNEAQ. The CDR3 region has the DNA TGTGCCAGCAGCTTAGCGTGGGGAGGATCACCCCTCCACTTT. This codes for CASSLAWGGSPLHF.

This chain uses TRBV3-1 (or the pseudogene TRBV3-2) with TRBJ1-4; the D gene is possibly TRBD1 (5 bases). The CDR3 is 14 residues long. Germline lookup yields CDR1 LGHDT and CDR2 YNNKEL (reference sequence). Trimming left V 4 bases short and J 2 bases short, with 8 bases between. The CDR3 DNA follows: TGTGCCAGCAGCCGGCAGGGCACTAATGAAAAACTGTTTTTT. This translates into CASSRQGTNEKLFF.

The chain couples TRBV5-1 to TRBJ2-5; tentatively, D is TRBD1 (5 bases). CDR1 and CDR2 (germline): SGHRS, YFSETQ. V lost 6 bases, J lost 5 bases, and 20 bases lay in between. This CDR3 is 15 amino acids long. The CDR3 DNA follows: TGCGCCAGCAAGGACACATCCATCTCGATCGAGACCCAGTACTTC. Protein sequence: CASKDTSISIETQYF.

This chain uses TRBV7-3 with TRBJ2-4; TRBD2 matches 7 bases. Germline V gene sequence: CDR1 SGHTA, CDR2 FQGTGA. The CDR3 extends over 16 amino acids. Trimming took 6 bases from V and 0 from J; bases not matched to a gene: 8. Here the CDR3 reads CASRGGLAIAKNIQYF. In nucleotides, the CDR3 is TGTGCCAGCAGGGGAGGGCTAGCGATAGCCAAAAACATTCAGTACTTC. Using reference TRBV7-3 and TRBJ2-4 for the parts outside the CDR3, the full variable domain is GAGVSQTPSNKVTEKGKYVELRCDPISGHTALYWYRQSLGQGPEFLIYFQGTGAADDSGLPNDRFFAVRPEGSVSTLKIQRTERGDSAVYLCASRGGLAIAKNIQYFGAGTRLSVL.